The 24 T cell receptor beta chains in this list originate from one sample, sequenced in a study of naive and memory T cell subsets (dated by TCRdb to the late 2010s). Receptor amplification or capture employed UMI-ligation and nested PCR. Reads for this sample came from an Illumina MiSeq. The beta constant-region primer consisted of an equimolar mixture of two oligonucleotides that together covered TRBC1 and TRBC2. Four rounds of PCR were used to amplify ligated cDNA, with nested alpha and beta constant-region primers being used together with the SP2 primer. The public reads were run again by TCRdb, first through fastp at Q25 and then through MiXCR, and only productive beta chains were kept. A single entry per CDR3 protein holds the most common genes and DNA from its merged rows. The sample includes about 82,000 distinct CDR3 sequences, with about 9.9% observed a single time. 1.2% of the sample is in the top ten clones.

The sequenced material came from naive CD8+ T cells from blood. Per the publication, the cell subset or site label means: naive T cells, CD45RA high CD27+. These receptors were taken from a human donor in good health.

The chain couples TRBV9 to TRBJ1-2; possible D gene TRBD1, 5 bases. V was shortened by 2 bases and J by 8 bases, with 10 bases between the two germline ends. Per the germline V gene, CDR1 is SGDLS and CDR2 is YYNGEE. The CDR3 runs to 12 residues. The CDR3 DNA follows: TGTGCCAGCAGCGTCCAGGGCCAAGGCTACACCTTC. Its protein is CASSVQGQGYTF.

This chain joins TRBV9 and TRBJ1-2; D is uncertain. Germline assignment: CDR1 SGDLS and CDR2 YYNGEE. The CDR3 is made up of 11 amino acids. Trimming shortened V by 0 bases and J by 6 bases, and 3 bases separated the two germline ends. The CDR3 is CASSVVDGYTF. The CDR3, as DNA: TGTGCCAGCAGCGTAGTGGATGGCTACACCTTC.

The chain's CDR3 is CSARYGGRAYEQYF. The CDR3 DNA follows: TGCAGTGCTAGATACGGCGGGAGGGCCTACGAGCAGTACTTC. The rearrangement joins TRBV20-1 to TRBJ2-7, with TRBD2 matching 9 bases. Germline V gene sequence: CDR1 DFQATT, CDR2 SNEGSKA (reference sequence). V lost 2 bases and J lost 2; bases outside the gene matches: 4. CDR3 length: 14 residues.

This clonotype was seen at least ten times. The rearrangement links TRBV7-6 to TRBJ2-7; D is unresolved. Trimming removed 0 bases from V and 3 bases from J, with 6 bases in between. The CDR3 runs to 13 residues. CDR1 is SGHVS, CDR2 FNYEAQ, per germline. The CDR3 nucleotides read TGTGCCAGCAGCTTAGCAACGGACTACGAGCAGTACTTC. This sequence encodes CASSLATDYEQYF.

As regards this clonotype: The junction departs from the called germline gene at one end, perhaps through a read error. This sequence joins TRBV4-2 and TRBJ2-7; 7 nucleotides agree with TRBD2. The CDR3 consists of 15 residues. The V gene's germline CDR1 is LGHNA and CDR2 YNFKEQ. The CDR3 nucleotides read TGTGCCAGCAGCCCCGAGGCGGGGGACTACTACGCGCAGTACTTC. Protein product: CASSPEAGDYYAQYF.

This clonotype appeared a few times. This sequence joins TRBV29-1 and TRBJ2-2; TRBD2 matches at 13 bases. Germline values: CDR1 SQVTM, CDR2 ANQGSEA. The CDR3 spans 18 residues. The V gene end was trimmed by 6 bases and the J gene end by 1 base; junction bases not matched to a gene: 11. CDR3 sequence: CSVETSGRALGNTGELFF. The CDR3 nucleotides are TGCAGCGTGGAAACTAGCGGGAGGGCCCTCGGGAACACCGGGGAGCTGTTTTTT.

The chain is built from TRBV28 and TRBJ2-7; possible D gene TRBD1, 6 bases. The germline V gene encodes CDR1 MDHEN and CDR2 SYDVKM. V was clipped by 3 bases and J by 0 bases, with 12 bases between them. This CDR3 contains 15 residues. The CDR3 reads CASSFLQGSSYEQYF. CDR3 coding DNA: TGTGCCAGCAGTTTTCTCCAGGGGAGCTCCTACGAGCAGTACTTC.

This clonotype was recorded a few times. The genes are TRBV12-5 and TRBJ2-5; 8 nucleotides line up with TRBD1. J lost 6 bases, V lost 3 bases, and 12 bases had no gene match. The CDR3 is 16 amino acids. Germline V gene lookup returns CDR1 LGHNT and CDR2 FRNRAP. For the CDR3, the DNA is TGTGCTAGTGGTTTCGACAGGGGATTTTCACTACAGACCCAGTACTTC. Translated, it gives CASGFDRGFSLQTQYF.

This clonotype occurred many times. The CDR3 reads CASSRGAAVLDKQYF. The CDR3 bases are TGTGCCAGCAGTCGGGGCGCGGCGGTCCTCGATAAGCAGTACTTC. V is TRBV7-7 and J is TRBJ2-7; D is possibly TRBD1 or TRBD2 (5 bases each). Trimming removed 6 bases from V and 8 bases from J, with 23 bases in between. The CDR3 loop spans 15 amino acids. Germline values: CDR1 SSHAT, CDR2 FNYEAQ (reference sequence).

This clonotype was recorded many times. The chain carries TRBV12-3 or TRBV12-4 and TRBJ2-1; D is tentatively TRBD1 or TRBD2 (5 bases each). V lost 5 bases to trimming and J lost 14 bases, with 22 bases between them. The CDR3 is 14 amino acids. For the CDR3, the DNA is TGTGCCAGCAGTCGGGACGGGATAACCCGAGGAAAGTTCTTC. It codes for CASSRDGITRGKFF.

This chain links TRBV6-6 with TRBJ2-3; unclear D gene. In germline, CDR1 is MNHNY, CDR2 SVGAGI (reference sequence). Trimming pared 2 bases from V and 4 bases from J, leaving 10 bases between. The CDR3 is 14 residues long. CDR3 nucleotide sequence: TGTGCCAGCAGTTACGGTCTATTTGCAGATACGCAGTATTTT. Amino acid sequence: CASSYGLFADTQYF.

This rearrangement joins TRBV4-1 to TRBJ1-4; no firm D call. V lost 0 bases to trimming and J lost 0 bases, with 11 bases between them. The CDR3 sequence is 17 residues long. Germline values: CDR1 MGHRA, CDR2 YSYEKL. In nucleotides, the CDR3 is TGCGCCAGCAGCCAAGAACGGAAGTATGCAACTAATGAAAAACTGTTTTTT. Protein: CASSQERKYATNEKLFF.

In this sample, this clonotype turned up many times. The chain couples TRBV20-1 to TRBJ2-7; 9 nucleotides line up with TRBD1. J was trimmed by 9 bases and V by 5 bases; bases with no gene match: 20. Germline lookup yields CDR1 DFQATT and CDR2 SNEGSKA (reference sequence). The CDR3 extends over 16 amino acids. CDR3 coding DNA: TGCAGTGCTCCGCCCTTGAGGACAGGGGCCGGGCTTCGGCAGTACTTC. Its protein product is CSAPPLRTGAGLRQYF.

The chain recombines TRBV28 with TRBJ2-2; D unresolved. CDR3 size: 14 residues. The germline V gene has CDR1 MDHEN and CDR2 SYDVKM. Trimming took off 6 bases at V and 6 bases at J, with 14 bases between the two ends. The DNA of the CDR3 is TGTGCCAGCAGCCCCACCATGGGCCCCGGGGAGCTGTTTTTT. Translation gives CASSPTMGPGELFF.

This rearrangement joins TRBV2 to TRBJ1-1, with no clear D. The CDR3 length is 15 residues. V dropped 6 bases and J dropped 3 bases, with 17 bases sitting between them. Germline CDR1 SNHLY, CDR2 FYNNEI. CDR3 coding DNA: TGTGCCAGCAGACCTTCACCGCGGGTTGACACTGAAGCTTTCTTT. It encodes CASRPSPRVDTEAFF. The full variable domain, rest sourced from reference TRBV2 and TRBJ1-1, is EPEVTQTPSHQVTQMGQEVILRCVPISNHLYFYWYRQILGQKVEFLVSFYNNEISEKSEIFDDQFSVERPDGSNFTLKIRSTKLEDSAMYFCASRPSPRVDTEAFFGQGTRLTVV.

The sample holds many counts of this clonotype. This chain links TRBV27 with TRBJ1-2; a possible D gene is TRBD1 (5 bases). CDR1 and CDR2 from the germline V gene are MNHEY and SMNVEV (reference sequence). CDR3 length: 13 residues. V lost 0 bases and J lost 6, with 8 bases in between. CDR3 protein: CASSLSAGNGYTF. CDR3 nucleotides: TGTGCCAGCAGTTTATCTGCAGGGAATGGCTACACCTTC.

CDR3 nucleotides: TGTGCCAGTAGTCTCGGACAGGGAAGCTCCTACGAGCAGTACTTC. Encoded protein: CASSLGQGSSYEQYF. The gene calls are TRBV19 and TRBJ2-7, with TRBD1 matching over 8 bases. CDR3 length: 15 residues. V shed 5 bases and J 0 bases; nucleotides not matched to a gene: 6. Germline CDR1 and CDR2: LNHDA and SQIVND (reference sequence).

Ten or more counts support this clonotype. The CDR3 DNA sequence: TGCAGCGTTGAACGGGGCAGGGGGCCTGCAGATACGCAGTATTTT. Amino acids: CSVERGRGPADTQYF. The chain uses TRBV29-1 and TRBJ2-3; 8 nucleotides line up with TRBD1. The ends lost 2 bases at V and 4 bases at J; junction bases unmatched: 8. This CDR3 contains 15 residues. Germline assignment: CDR1 SQVTM and CDR2 ANQGSEA.

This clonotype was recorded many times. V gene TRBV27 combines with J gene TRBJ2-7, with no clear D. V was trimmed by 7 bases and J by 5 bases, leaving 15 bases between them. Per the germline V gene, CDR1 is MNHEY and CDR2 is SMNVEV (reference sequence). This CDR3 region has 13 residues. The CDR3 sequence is CASIPTGTDEQYF. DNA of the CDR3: TGTGCCAGCATCCCGACTGGCACCGACGAGCAGTACTTC.

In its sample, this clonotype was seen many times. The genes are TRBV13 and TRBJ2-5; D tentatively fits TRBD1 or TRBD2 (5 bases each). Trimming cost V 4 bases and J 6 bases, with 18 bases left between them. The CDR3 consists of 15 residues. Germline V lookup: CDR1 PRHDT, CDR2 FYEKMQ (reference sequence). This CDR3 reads CASSSVTSGAKTQYF. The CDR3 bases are TGTGCCAGCAGCTCCGTGACGTCCGGGGCGAAGACCCAGTACTTC.

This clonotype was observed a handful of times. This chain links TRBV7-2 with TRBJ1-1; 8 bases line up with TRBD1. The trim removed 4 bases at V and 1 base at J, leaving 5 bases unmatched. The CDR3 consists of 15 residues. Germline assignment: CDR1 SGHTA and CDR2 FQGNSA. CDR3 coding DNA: TGTGCCAGCAGCTCCTGGACAGGGTCGAACACTGAAGCTTTCTTT. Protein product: CASSSWTGSNTEAFF.

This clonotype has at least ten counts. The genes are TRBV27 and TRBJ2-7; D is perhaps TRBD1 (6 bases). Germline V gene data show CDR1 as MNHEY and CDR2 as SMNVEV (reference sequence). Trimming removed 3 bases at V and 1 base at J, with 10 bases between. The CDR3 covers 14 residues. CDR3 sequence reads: CASSFGQGSYEQYF. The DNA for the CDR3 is TGTGCCAGCAGTTTTGGGCAGGGGTCCTACGAGCAGTACTTC.

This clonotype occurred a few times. CDR3 residues: CASSQEASGFQSGETQYF. DNA for the CDR3: TGCGCCAGCAGCCAAGAAGCTAGCGGGTTCCAATCAGGGGAGACCCAGTACTTC. The chain uses TRBV4-1 and TRBJ2-5, with TRBD2 matching over 8 bases. The CDR3 is 18 amino acids. Per the germline V gene, CDR1 is MGHRA and CDR2 is YSYEKL. The trim removed 0 bases at V and 5 bases at J, leaving 14 bases unmatched.

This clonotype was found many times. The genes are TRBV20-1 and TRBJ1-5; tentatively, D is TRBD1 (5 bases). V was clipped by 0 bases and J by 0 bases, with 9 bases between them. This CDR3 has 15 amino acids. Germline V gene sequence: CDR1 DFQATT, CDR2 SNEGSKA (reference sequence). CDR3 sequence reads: CSARDDSYSNQPQHF. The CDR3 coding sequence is TGCAGTGCTAGAGACGACAGCTATAGCAATCAGCCCCAGCATTTT.